The T cell receptor beta chain under discussion was sequenced for a study of blood T cell repertoires in COVID-19. Background on the study: T cells, B-cell-depleted T cells, or PBMCs provided the cDNA or gDNA that served as material.

As originally analysed: The authors estimated nucleated cell counts from reference gene primer amplification. Profiling relied on immunoSEQ multiplex PCR, and the TCRdb table lists in-frame clones only, not all of them. V and J calls plus clone size are reproduced from that table; the DNA served to infer D and trimming. The data contain some 71,000 clones, 80% to 90% of them singletons. CDR3 length: 14 amino acids. The germline CDR1 and CDR2 sequences are SGHRS and YFSETQ. Trimming removed 0 bases at V and 5 bases at J, with 11 bases between. This sequence was found in a man in his thirties or forties with acute or convalescent COVID-19. This chain joins TRBV5-1 and TRBJ2-5; D is perhaps TRBD2 (5 bases). Sequences were obtained from peripheral blood. CDR3 sequence (DNA): TGCGCCAGCAGCTTGGTGCCGAGGGATGAGACCCAGTACTTC. Encoded protein: CASSLVPRDETQYF.